In this sample, the clone carrying this T cell receptor (beta chain) turned up many times. Its antigen is still unknown. The source of the sample is a study of T cells in Graves' hyperthyroidism and ophthalmopathy. Study-wide results and limits: Ophthalmopathy stood apart from stable hyperthyroidism in a 13 V-J model. The blood repertoire included most of the expanded thyroid clonotypes above 0.001.

Graves' hyperthyroidism was deemed stable absent ophthalmopathy progression within 18 months. Patients were excluded for uncontrolled infection, other autoimmune disease, pregnancy or lactation. Trimming left V 3 bases short and J 11 bases short, with 17 bases between. Germline V gene lookup returns CDR1 MDHEN and CDR2 SYDVKM. The CDR3 length is 14 residues. Amplification of TCR beta CDR3 regions used RNA as the template. HTBI primers were used for first-round RT-PCR of the TCR CDR3. TCRdb analysed the multiplex PCR reads with MiXCR anew, one entry per CDR3 protein. The data hold 470,000 or so distinct CDR3 sequences, with around 21% observed a single time.

The chain has TRBV28 and TRBJ1-5; D not resolved. Material: blood. The TCR comes from a man younger than 35 with Graves' hyperthyroidism. CDR3 DNA sequence: TGTGCCAGCAGTTTTTCCCCCTCGATCATAGCCCAGCATTTT. Encoded protein: CASSFSPSIIAQHF. Full variable domain (missing parts from reference TRBV28 and TRBJ1-5): DVKVTQSSRYLVKRTGEKVFLECVQDMDHENMFWYRQDPGLGLRLIYFSYDVKMKEKGDIPEGYSVSREKKERFSLILESASTNQTSMYLCASSFSPSIIAQHFGDGTRLSIL.